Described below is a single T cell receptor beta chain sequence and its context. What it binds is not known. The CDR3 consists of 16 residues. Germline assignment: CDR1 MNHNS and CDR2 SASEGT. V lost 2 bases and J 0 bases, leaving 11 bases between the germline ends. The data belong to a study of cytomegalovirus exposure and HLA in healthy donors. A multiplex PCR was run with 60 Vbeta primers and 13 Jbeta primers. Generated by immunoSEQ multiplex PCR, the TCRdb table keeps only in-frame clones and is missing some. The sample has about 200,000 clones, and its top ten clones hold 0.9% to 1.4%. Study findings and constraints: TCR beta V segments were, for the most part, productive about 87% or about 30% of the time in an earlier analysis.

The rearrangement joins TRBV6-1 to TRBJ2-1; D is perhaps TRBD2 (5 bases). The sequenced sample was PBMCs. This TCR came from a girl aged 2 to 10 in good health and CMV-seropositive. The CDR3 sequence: CASSERFEGSYNEQFF. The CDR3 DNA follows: TGTGCCAGCAGTGAAAGGTTCGAGGGCTCCTACAATGAGCAGTTCTTC.